This TCR beta chain emerged from a study of early T cells in non-severe SARS-CoV-2 infection. Study outcomes and limitations: Sequences matched to VDJdb favored anti-spike CD8 responses, while private and CD4 specificities were missed.

Turning to this clonotype: Its target is unknown.

CDR1 and CDR2 from the germline V gene are MNHEY and SMNVEV (reference sequence). The CDR3 length is 10 residues. TCRdb re-called the 5' RACE reads with MiXCR, one entry per CDR3 protein. This repertoire shows 30,000 to 40,000 distinct CDR3 sequences, approximately 8% found once; its top ten account for roughly 12%. The receptor's source is an adult who was a healthcare worker with PCR-confirmed SARS-CoV-2 infection or an uninfected control (not recorded which). This sample comprised whole blood, obtained at baseline. The chain joins TRBV27 to TRBJ1-3; D gene unclear. CDR3 amino acids: CGCPENTIYF. CDR3 DNA sequence: TGTGGGTGCCCTGAAAACACCATATATTTT.